This T cell receptor (beta chain) derives from a study of patients and donors after allogeneic stem cell transplantation. Germline CDR1 and CDR2: DFQATT and SNEGSKA (reference sequence). V gave up 0 bases and J gave up 7 bases, with 14 bases separating them. This CDR3 spans 14 amino acids. A single record per CDR3 protein comes from TCRdb applying MiXCR to the RT-PCR reads. The data hold about a million distinct CDR3 sequences, with roughly 17% observed a single time. The sample was blood, either unsorted or a sorted T cell fraction (not recorded which). The receptor was derived from a human donor who was either an allogeneic HSCT recipient or a stem cell or donor lymphocyte infusion donor (not recorded which). It is not recorded whose cells these are; they may come from a transplant donor. The chain combines TRBV20-1 with TRBJ2-3; weak D call: TRBD2 (6 bases). Written as DNA, the CDR3 is TGCAGTGCTAGAGATCAAGTTCGGGGGTATACGCAGTATTTT. Translation: CSARDQVRGYTQYF.